Each of the 26 T cell receptor beta chains below was sequenced from the same sample in a study of beta chain features in type 1 diabetes. The study reverse transcribed the entire isolated RNA, so it sequenced expressed TCRB transcripts. Assay: immunoSEQ multiplex PCR; the TCRdb copy retains only in-frame clones and omits some. The data hold 15,000 to 20,000 clones, with 40% to 60% observed a single time. The sample consisted of stem cell memory CD4+ T cells from blood. The receptors come from a man aged 18-30 years in good health.

V is TRBV2 and J is TRBJ2-1; 9 bases line up with TRBD2. The germline CDR1 and CDR2 sequences are SNHLY and FYNNEI. V dropped 6 bases and J dropped 0; count of bases not matched to a gene: 9. The CDR3 runs 17 residues. The CDR3 sequence is CASSPSGTLRSYNEQFF. Written as DNA, the CDR3 is TGTGCCAGCAGCCCTAGCGGGACACTTCGCTCCTACAATGAGCAGTTCTTC. Using reference TRBV2 and TRBJ2-1 for the parts outside the CDR3, the full variable domain is EPEVTQTPSHQVTQMGQEVILRCVPISNHLYFYWYRQILGQKVEFLVSFYNNEISEKSEIFDDQFSVERPDGSNFTLKIRSTKLEDSAMYFCASSPSGTLRSYNEQFFGPGTRLTVL.

This chain joins TRBV2 and TRBJ2-1; 7 nucleotides agree with TRBD2. Per the germline V gene, CDR1 is SNHLY and CDR2 is FYNNEI. V gave up 7 bases and J gave up 7 bases; unmatched junction bases: 7. This CDR3 has 13 residues. The CDR3 DNA follows: TGTGCCAGCAACGGCGGGGGTGAGAATGAGCAGTTCTTC. It yields the protein CASNGGGENEQFF.

This clone was observed a few times. CDR3 in amino acids: CASSDWRDGYTF. In DNA form, the CDR3 reads TGTGCCAGCAGTGATTGGCGGGATGGCTACACCTTC. V and J are TRBV6-1 and TRBJ1-2; D uncertain. Germline V gene data show CDR1 as MNHNS and CDR2 as SASEGT. The CDR3 covers 12 residues. V dropped 3 bases and J dropped 6 bases, with 8 bases sitting between them.

The chain is built from TRBV18 and TRBJ2-5; D might be TRBD1 (5 bases). The DNA end lines up better with TRBJ2-7; the J call may be wrong. In germline, CDR1 is KGHSH, CDR2 LQKENI. The CDR3 is 14 amino acids. CDR3 in DNA: TGTGCCAGCTCACCCGACAGAAGCCACTACGAGCAGTACTTC. Its translation is CASSPDRSHYEQYF.

V gene TRBV5-1 combines with J gene TRBJ2-3, with no clear D. CDR1 is SGHRS, CDR2 YFSETQ, per germline. Trimming took off 1 base at V and 0 bases at J, with 15 bases between the two ends. The CDR3 is made up of 17 amino acids. The DNA of the CDR3 is TGCGCCAGCAGCTTGAGCGCGATGGCCTCTAGCACAGATACGCAGTATTTT. Protein product: CASSLSAMASSTDTQYF.

The chain has TRBV5-1 and TRBJ2-7, with 16 bases aligning to TRBD2. CDR1 is SGHRS, CDR2 YFSETQ, per germline. The trim removed 3 bases at V and 1 base at J, leaving 10 bases unmatched. CDR3 length equals 19 residues. In nucleotides, the CDR3 is TGCGCCAGCAGCTCGGGGACTAGCGGGGGGGCCTACTTTTCCTACGAGCAGTACTTC. Translating gives CASSSGTSGGAYFSYEQYF.

This clone was recorded a few times. The CDR3 DNA reads TGTGCCAGCAGCACAGGGTGGGATACGCAGTATTTT. It codes for CASSTGWDTQYF. The V call is TRBV11-2, the J call TRBJ2-3; TRBD1 is a possible D gene (6 bases). Trimming cost V 5 bases and J 6 bases, with 9 bases left between them. The CDR3 spans 12 residues. The germline CDR1 and CDR2 sequences are SGHAT and FQNNGV.

The J gene is TRBJ1-3, the V gene TRBV7-2; 7 bases line up with TRBD1. J lost 3 bases, V lost 7 bases, and 3 bases had no gene match. The CDR3 is made up of 13 amino acids. Germline values: CDR1 SGHTA, CDR2 FQGNSA. In nucleotides, the CDR3 is TGTGCCAGCACCCCAGGGGGTGGAAACACCATATATTTT. This translates into CASTPGGGNTIYF.

This clone was counted only a few times. The chain has TRBV28 and TRBJ2-7; possibly TRBD2 for D (6 bases). The CDR3 consists of 15 residues. Trimming stripped 7 bases from V and 0 bases from J, with 16 bases between. Per the germline V gene, CDR1 is MDHEN and CDR2 is SYDVKM. In DNA form, the CDR3 reads TGTGCCAGCAACTACGTTAATAGCGGCTCCTACGAGCAGTACTTC. Amino acid sequence: CASNYVNSGSYEQYF. Together with reference TRBV28 and TRBJ2-7, the CDR3 gives the full variable domain: DVKVTQSSRYLVKRTGEKVFLECVQDMDHENMFWYRQDPGLGLRLIYFSYDVKMKEKGDIPEGYSVSREKKERFSLILESASTNQTSMYLCASNYVNSGSYEQYFGPGTRLTVT.

This clone was counted a single time. The chain employs TRBV5-1 and TRBJ2-5, with D tentatively TRBD2 (6 bases). The germline CDR1 and CDR2 sequences are SGHRS and YFSETQ. Deletions cut 1 base from V and 5 bases from J, with 12 bases between. The length of the CDR3 is 14 residues. CDR3 sequence reads: CASSLRQAGETQYF. The CDR3 DNA is TGCGCCAGCAGCTTGCGGCAGGCGGGGGAGACCCAGTACTTC.

The CDR3 spells CASRPGTNTYEQYF. The CDR3 DNA sequence: TGTGCCAGCAGGCCGGGGACTAATACTTACGAGCAGTACTTC. This chain uses TRBV2 with TRBJ2-7, with TRBD2 matching over 7 bases. V lost 6 bases and J lost 4; bases outside the gene matches: 9. This CDR3 comprises 14 residues. Per the germline V gene, CDR1 is SNHLY and CDR2 is FYNNEI.

The chain carries TRBV28 and TRBJ2-7; D might be TRBD2 (6 bases). CDR1 is MDHEN and CDR2 is SYDVKM in the germline V gene. Trimming shortened V by 5 bases and J by 0 bases, and 20 bases separated the two germline ends. This CDR3 region has 17 residues. CDR3 in amino acids: CASSPAGLASNSYEQYF. CDR3 nucleotide sequence: TGTGCCAGCAGTCCCGCAGGCCTAGCGAGTAACTCCTACGAGCAGTACTTC.

This clone was detected a few times. CDR3 DNA sequence: TGTGCCATCAGTGAGGTGTGGGGGGGGCAGCCCCAGCATTTT. Encoded protein: CAISEVWGGQPQHF. The chain employs TRBV10-3 and TRBJ1-5; D might be TRBD1 (5 bases). The CDR3 length is 14 residues. Trimming cost V 2 bases and J 7 bases, with 12 bases left between them. Germline CDR1 and CDR2: ENHRY and SYGVKD.

This clone was seen a few times. V and J are TRBV27 and TRBJ2-5; D is ambiguous. The germline gives CDR1 MNHEY, CDR2 SMNVEV (reference sequence). V was trimmed by 5 bases and J by 5 bases, leaving 12 bases between them. The CDR3 sequence is 13 residues long. The CDR3 nucleotides read TGTGCCAGCAGTCTAAGGCTCAGGGAGACCCAGTACTTC. The encoded protein is CASSLRLRETQYF.

In DNA, the CDR3 is TGTGCCAGCAGCATCGGACAGGGAGGAAATGAAAAACTGTTTTTT. Residues: CASSIGQGGNEKLFF. The chain uses TRBV7-9 and TRBJ1-4; TRBD1 aligns across 8 bases. Germline-derived CDR1 and CDR2 are SEHNR and FQNEAQ (reference sequence). V dropped 5 bases and J dropped 5; count of bases not matched to a gene: 7. The CDR3 loop spans 15 amino acids.

V usage is TRBV6-6 and J usage is TRBJ1-2; 8 nucleotides line up with TRBD1. CDR1 is MNHNY, CDR2 SVGAGI, per germline (reference sequence). Losses at the gene ends were 5 bases for V and 1 base for J; bases not matched to a gene: 3. The CDR3 totals 14 residues. The CDR3 sequence is CASSMGQDNYGYTF. The CDR3 DNA sequence: TGTGCCAGCAGTATGGGACAGGATAACTATGGCTACACCTTC.

The rearrangement links TRBV28 to TRBJ1-1; D call uncertain. This CDR3 comprises 12 residues. V was trimmed by 10 bases and J by 2 bases, leaving 11 bases between them. Germline CDR1 MDHEN, CDR2 SYDVKM. The CDR3 sequence: CATRVRNTEAFF. DNA for the CDR3: TGTGCCACCAGAGTCAGAAACACTGAAGCTTTCTTT.

The chain links TRBV6-1 to TRBJ2-4; a weak D match, TRBD2 (6 bases). V lost 2 bases to trimming and J lost 0 bases, with 8 bases between them. Germline CDR1 is MNHNS and CDR2 is SASEGT. The CDR3 sequence is 15 residues long. The CDR3 nucleotides are TGTGCCAGCAGTGAATCCGGGGGAGCCAAAAACATTCAGTACTTC. Translating it yields CASSESGGAKNIQYF.

The rearrangement links TRBV7-2 to TRBJ1-2, with D perhaps matching TRBD1 (6 bases). This CDR3 comprises 11 residues. Germline-derived CDR1 and CDR2 are SGHTA and FQGNSA. CDR3 sequence reads: CGTGQNYGYTF. The CDR3, as DNA: TGTGGAACAGGGCAGAACTATGGCTACACCTTC.

This clone was seen more than once but under ten times. The chain is built from TRBV2 and TRBJ1-1; 8 nucleotides align to TRBD1. The CDR3 runs to 14 residues. Germline V CDR1 and CDR2: SNHLY, FYNNEI. Unmatched junction bases numbered 3, after V lost 5 bases and J lost 1 base. The CDR3 DNA is TGTGCCAGCAGTTGGACAGGGTGGAACACTGAAGCTTTCTTT. It yields the protein CASSWTGWNTEAFF. Combining the CDR3 with reference TRBV2 and TRBJ1-1 gives the whole variable domain EPEVTQTPSHQVTQMGQEVILRCVPISNHLYFYWYRQILGQKVEFLVSFYNNEISEKSEIFDDQFSVERPDGSNFTLKIRSTKLEDSAMYFCASSWTGWNTEAFFGQGTRLTVV.

The chain couples TRBV25-1 to TRBJ2-2, with TRBD1 identical over 10 bases. In germline, CDR1 is MGHDK, CDR2 SYGVNS. Losses at the gene ends were 6 bases for V and 3 bases for J; bases not matched to a gene: 10. This CDR3 contains 17 residues. CDR3 region: CASRGGGTGDDTGELFF. The CDR3 nucleotides read TGTGCCAGCAGAGGAGGGGGGACAGGGGATGACACCGGGGAGCTGTTTTTT.

Notes on this clone: The conserved final phenylalanine or tryptophan is absent from the CDR3, which likely points to a read error. The chain recombines TRBV7-2 with TRBJ1-6; D call uncertain. The germline V gene has CDR1 SGHTA and CDR2 FQGNSA. V lost 0 bases, J lost 6 bases, and 15 bases lay in between. The CDR3 has 17 residues. CDR3 sequence reads: CASSLAAAKGGNSPLHL. The CDR3 DNA reads as TGTGCCAGCAGCTTAGCGGCGGCGAAGGGAGGTAATTCACCCCTCCACCTT.

The CDR3 nucleotides are TGTGCCAGCAGCCAGGCTGATAGCGGAGTCTACGAGCAGTACTTC. Protein sequence: CASSQADSGVYEQYF. The rearrangement joins TRBV4-2 to TRBJ2-7, with TRBD2 as a possible D gene (6 bases). Trimming removed 3 bases at V and 3 bases at J, with 15 bases between. In germline, CDR1 is LGHNA, CDR2 YNFKEQ. This CDR3 spans 15 amino acids.

The chain has TRBV30 and TRBJ2-3; possible D gene TRBD2, 5 bases. The germline V gene has CDR1 GTSNPN and CDR2 SVGIG (reference sequence). V was shortened by 0 bases and J by 0 bases, with 10 bases between the two germline ends. CDR3 length: 15 residues. CDR3 loop: CAWSVGSGSTDTQYF. Here the CDR3 DNA reads TGTGCCTGGAGTGTAGGATCGGGGAGCACAGATACGCAGTATTTT.

The chain uses TRBV11-2 and TRBJ1-2, with no clear D. The CDR3 consists of 13 residues. The germline V and J ends were trimmed by 5 bases and 4 bases, with 11 bases remaining between them. The germline CDR1 and CDR2 sequences are SGHAT and FQNNGV. The CDR3 sequence: CASSPGFPYGYTF. In DNA, the CDR3 is TGTGCCAGCAGCCCAGGATTCCCCTATGGCTACACCTTC.

This clone came up a few times. The chain has TRBV7-8 and TRBJ2-7, with a weak D call TRBD2 (5 bases). This CDR3 spans 14 amino acids. V lost 0 bases and J 3 bases, leaving 9 bases between the germline ends. Germline lookup yields CDR1 SGHVS and CDR2 FQNEAQ. In nucleotides, the CDR3 is TGTGCCAGCAGCTTAGCGCCCGGGATCTACGAGCAGTACTTC. Protein: CASSLAPGIYEQYF.